This T cell receptor (beta chain) was recovered during a study of T cells in Graves' hyperthyroidism and ophthalmopathy. Study findings and constraints: A model of 13 V-J features distinguished ophthalmopathy from stable hyperthyroidism. Onset of ophthalmopathy came a median roughly 6.5 months after the model predicted it.

This clonotype has at least ten counts. Its antigen is currently unknown. It was RNA transcripts that yielded the amplified TCR beta CDR3 regions. The HTBI primer set drove a first-round RT-PCR of the TCR CDR3. TCRdb itself ran the multiplex PCR reads through MiXCR, one entry per CDR3 protein. This sample has hundreds of thousands of distinct CDR3 sequences, with under 15% found just once. The CDR3 spans 14 residues. Trimming removed 6 bases from V and 4 bases from J, with 12 bases in between. The germline V gene encodes CDR1 MNHNS and CDR2 SASEGT. Sequencing input: blood. The source is a woman aged 35 to 49 with Graves' ophthalmopathy. The rearrangement links TRBV6-1 to TRBJ1-4; a weak D match, TRBD1 (6 bases). The CDR3 sequence is CASRKGGGNEKLFF. CDR3 DNA sequence: TGTGCCAGCAGGAAGGGGGGAGGTAATGAAAAACTGTTTTTT.